This TCR beta chain was captured by sequencing in a study of cytomegalovirus exposure and HLA in healthy donors. Study-level results: Links to common viral pathogens appeared, in a later analysis, for several of the most significant clusters. An analysis was carried out later, and it reportedly showed fewer N-insertions in an Asian-associated ancestry cluster than the approximately 710-donor mean. Prior analysis indicated that the majority of TCR beta V segments exhibited productivity approximately 90% or approximately 30% of the time. Researchers left out some V segments, among them TRBV6-2 and TRBV6-3, as indistinguishable.

Primers for the PCR totalled 60 Vbeta and 13 Jbeta. Data came from immunoSEQ multiplex PCR; TCRdb stores just in-frame clones and leaves some out. Here the sample spans around 130,000 clones, over 60% being singletons. Details on this clone: Its specificity is unknown.

The V end lost 0 bases, the J end lost 8 bases, and 8 bases lay between the germline ends. This CDR3 spans 13 amino acids. Germline loops: CDR1 LGHNA, CDR2 YNFKEQ. Sample: PBMCs. The TCR sequence derives from a human donor in good health. The chain combines TRBV4-2 with TRBJ2-1; no clear D. CDR3: CASSQEGSDEQFF. The CDR3, as DNA: TGTGCCAGCAGCCAAGAAGGCAGCGATGAGCAGTTCTTC.